This is a list of T cell receptor beta chains from one sample in a study of blood T cell repertoires in COVID-19. Profiling relied on immunoSEQ multiplex PCR, and the TCRdb table lists in-frame clones only, not all of them. The sample holds under 200,000 clones, approximately 87% seen once. Source material: peripheral blood. These receptors were taken from a middle-aged man with active or convalescent COVID-19. CDR3s include the opening cysteine and the closing phenylalanine or tryptophan. Rows give clone size only sometimes, using once, few, many, or a class for an expanded clone.

clone_size	v_call	cdr3_aa
-	TRBV6-5	CASNAGQIYGYTF
-	TRBV4-2	CASSQDGGDEQFF
once	TRBV24-1	CATSEDRYSGYTF
-	TRBV15	CATSNYRNTGELFF
-	TRBV5-4	CASSLVGDTEAFF
once	TRBV2	CASILGGQLSSYEQYF
few	TRBV24-1	CATSDPRTENQPQHF
-	TRBV4-1	CASSQDWGQGVRQPQHF
-	TRBV19	CASSIPQQGEKLFF
-	TRBV6-5	CASRGTDEQYF
-	TRBV9	CASSARDRGGNEQFF
-	TRBV11-3	CASSPGRTRNLDEQFF
few	TRBV7-9	CASSLIGRGGLETQYF
-	TRBV11-2	CASSRNWAGGLYEQYF
-	TRBV9	CASSDPGVAGRFTDTQYF
-	TRBV6-5	CASSYSGRERYGYTF
-	TRBV2	CASKGTGGSYEQYF
-	TRBV20-1	CSASPSSGAYEQYF
-	TRBV6-5	CASTLGGTSYEQYF
once	TRBV14	CASSQQGLNTGELFF
-	TRBV16	CASSPGTIRSGNTIYF
-	TRBV13	CASSSPRTKHEKLFF
-	TRBV25-1	CASSRGLDGYTF
-	TRBV27	CASSSRTSGDQETQYF
-	TRBV7-2	CASSSSTGSTYEQYF
-	TRBV11-2	CASSLFTGYGYTF
-	TRBV9	CASSVEGGRETQYF
-	TRBV10-1	CASSGDWVHYGYTF
-	TRBV9	CASSPGGRIEEQYF
-	TRBV5-1	CASSLEAGLSTDTQYF
-	TRBV6-2/TRBV6-3	CASSYPTGSLAYNEQFF
-	TRBV7-2	CASSLGWFSGGDPDTQYF
once	TRBV6-4	CASIPSPGQETQYF
-	TRBV11-1	CASSLAANRGGNTEAFF
-	TRBV3-1/TRBV3-2	CASSQSGGGGTTEAFF
-	TRBV28	CASSLGTPYEQYF
few	TRBV19	CASSLQGSETQYF
-	TRBV9	CASSARQTSTDTQYF
-	TRBV3-1/TRBV3-2	CASSQTGIMNTEAFF
-	TRBV27	CASSSYPTDNYGYTF
few	TRBV4-3	CASSPRLAGDTGELFF
few	TRBV18	CASSPLNDGGGRF
-	TRBV19	CASSTSGGATDTQYF
-	TRBV5-4	CASSHQGSQETQYF
once	TRBV7-9	CASDLTSGGPTGELFF
-	TRBV5-1	CASSNGQGRMNTEAFF
once	TRBV7-9	CASSLEGTGGPYTYGYTF
-	TRBV7-8	CASSLSGITDTGELFF
-	TRBV4-2	CASSQDGGMGYGYTF
-	TRBV6-2/TRBV6-3	CASSPVAGANVLTF
few	TRBV24-1	CATSPAGARGNYGYTF
-	TRBV2	CASITGPNTGELFF
-	TRBV6-4	CASSELAGYNEQFF